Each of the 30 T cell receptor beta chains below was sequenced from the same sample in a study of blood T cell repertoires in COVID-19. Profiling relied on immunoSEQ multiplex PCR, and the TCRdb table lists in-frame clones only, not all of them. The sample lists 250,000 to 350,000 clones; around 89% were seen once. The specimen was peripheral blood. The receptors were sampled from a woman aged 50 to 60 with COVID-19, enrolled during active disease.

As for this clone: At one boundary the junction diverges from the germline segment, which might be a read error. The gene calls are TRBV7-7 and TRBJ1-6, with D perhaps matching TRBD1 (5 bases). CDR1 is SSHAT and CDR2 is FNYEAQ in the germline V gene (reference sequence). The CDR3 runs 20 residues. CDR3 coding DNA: TGTGCTAGCAGCTTAAACTGGGGGGGGAAGGGAGTTTCCGATAATTCACCCCTCCACTTT. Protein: CASSLNWGGKGVSDNSPLHF.

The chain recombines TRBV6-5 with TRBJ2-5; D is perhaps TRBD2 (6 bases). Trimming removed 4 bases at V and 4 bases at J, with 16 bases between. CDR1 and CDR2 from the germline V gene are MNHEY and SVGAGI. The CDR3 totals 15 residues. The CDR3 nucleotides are TGTGCCAGCAGTTTAGCGGTCGACGCATTAGAGACCCAGTACTTC. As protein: CASSLAVDALETQYF.

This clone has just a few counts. This CDR3 is CASSYGQGTYGYTF. In DNA, the CDR3 is TGTGCCAGCAGTTACGGGCAGGGGACCTATGGCTACACCTTC. The chain carries TRBV6-5 and TRBJ1-2; possible D gene TRBD1, 6 bases. Trimming stripped 2 bases from V and 4 bases from J, with 11 bases between. Germline V gene data show CDR1 as MNHEY and CDR2 as SVGAGI. CDR3 size: 14 residues.

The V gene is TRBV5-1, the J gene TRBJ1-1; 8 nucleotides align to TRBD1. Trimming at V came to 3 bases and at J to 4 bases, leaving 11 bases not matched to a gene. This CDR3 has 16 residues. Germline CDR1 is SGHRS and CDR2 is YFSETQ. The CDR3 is CASSSGSGGHSTEAFF. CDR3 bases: TGCGCCAGCAGCTCCGGCTCAGGGGGCCATAGCACTGAAGCTTTCTTT.

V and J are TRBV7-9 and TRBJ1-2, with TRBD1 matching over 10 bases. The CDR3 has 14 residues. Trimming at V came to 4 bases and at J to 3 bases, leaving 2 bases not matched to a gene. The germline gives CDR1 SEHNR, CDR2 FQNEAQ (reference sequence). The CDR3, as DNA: TGTGCCAGCAGCTGGACAGGGGGTTACTATGGCTACACCTTC. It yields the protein CASSWTGGYYGYTF.

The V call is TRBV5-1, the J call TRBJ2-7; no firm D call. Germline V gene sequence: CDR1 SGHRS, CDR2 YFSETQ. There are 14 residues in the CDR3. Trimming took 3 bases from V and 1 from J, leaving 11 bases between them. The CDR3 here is CASSSRGRSYEQYF. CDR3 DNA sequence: TGCGCCAGCAGCTCGAGAGGTCGGTCCTACGAGCAGTACTTC.

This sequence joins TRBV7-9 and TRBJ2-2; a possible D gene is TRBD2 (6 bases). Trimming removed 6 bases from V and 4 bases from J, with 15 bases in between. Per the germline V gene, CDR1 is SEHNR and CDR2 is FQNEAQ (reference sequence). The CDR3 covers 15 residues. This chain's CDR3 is CASRDGTVGTGELFF. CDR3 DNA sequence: TGTGCCAGCAGAGACGGGACTGTGGGCACCGGGGAGCTGTTTTTT.

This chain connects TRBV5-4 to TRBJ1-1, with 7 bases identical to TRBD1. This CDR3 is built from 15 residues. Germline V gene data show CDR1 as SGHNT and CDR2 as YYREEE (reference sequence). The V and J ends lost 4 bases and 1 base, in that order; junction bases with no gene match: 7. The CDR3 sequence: CASSPGTARNTEAFF. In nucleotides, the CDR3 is TGTGCCAGCAGCCCGGGGACAGCAAGGAACACTGAAGCTTTCTTT. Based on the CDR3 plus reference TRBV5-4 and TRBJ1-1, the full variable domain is ETGVTQSPTHLIKTRGQQVTLRCSSQSGHNTVSWYQQALGQGPQFIFQYYREEENGRGNFPPRFSGLQFPNYSSELNVNALELDDSALYLCASSPGTARNTEAFFGQGTRLTVV.

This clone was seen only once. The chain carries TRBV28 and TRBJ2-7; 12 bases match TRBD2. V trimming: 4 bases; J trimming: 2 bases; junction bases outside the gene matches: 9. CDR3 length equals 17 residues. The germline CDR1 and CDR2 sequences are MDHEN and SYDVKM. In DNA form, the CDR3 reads TGTGCCAGCAGTTGGGCTAGCGGGAGGGCCAGTCCCTACGAGCAGTACTTC. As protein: CASSWASGRASPYEQYF.

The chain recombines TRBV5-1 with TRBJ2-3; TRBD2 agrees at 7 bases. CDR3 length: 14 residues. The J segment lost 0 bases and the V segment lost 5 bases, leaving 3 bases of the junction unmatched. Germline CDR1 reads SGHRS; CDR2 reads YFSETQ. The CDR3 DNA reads TGCGCCAGCAGTGCGGGAGCTAGCACAGATACGCAGTATTTT. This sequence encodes CASSAGASTDTQYF. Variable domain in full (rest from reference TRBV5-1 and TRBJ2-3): KAGVTQTPRYLIKTRGQQVTLSCSPISGHRSVSWYQQTPGQGLQFLFEYFSETQRNKGNFPGRFSGRQFSNSRSEMNVSTLELGDSALYLCASSAGASTDTQYFGPGTRLTVL.

The CDR3 region has the DNA TGTGCCAGCAGTTACTCGTCCAGGCATCAGCCCCAGCATTTT. Its translation: CASSYSSRHQPQHF. The rearrangement uses TRBV6-6 and TRBJ1-5; D uncertain. Germline values: CDR1 MNHNY, CDR2 SVGAGI (reference sequence). The CDR3 sequence is 14 residues long. The germline V and J ends were trimmed by 0 bases and 5 bases, with 8 bases remaining between them.

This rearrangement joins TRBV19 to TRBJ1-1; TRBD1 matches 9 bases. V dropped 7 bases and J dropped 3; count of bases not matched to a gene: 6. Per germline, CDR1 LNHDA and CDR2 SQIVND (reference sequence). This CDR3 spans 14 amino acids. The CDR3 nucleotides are TGTGCCAGTAATCCTGGACAGGGGCACACTGAAGCTTTCTTT. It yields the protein CASNPGQGHTEAFF.

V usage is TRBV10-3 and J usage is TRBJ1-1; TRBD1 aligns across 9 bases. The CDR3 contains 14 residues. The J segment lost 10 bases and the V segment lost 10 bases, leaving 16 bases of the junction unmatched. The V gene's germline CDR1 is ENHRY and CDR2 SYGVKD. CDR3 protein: CATKETGGKNVAFF. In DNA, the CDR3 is TGTGCCACCAAGGAGACAGGGGGGAAAAATGTAGCTTTCTTT.

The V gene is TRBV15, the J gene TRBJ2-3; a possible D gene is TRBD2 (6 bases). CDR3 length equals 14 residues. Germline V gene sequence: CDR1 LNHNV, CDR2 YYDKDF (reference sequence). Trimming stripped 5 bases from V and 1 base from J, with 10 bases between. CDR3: CATSGRLGTDTQYF. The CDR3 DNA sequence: TGTGCCACCAGCGGAAGACTAGGCACAGATACGCAGTATTTT.

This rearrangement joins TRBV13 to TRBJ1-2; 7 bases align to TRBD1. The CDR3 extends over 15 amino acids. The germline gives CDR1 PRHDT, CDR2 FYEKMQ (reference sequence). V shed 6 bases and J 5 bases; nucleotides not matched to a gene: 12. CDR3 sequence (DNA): TGTGCCAGCAGGGATAGGGGGGCAGGGGGTTATGGCTACACCTTC. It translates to CASRDRGAGGYGYTF.

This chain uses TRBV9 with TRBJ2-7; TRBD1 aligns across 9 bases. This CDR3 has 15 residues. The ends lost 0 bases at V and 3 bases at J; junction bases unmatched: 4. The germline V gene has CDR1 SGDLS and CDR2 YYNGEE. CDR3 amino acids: CASSVGGTGIYEQYF. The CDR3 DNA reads TGTGCCAGCAGCGTAGGAGGGACAGGGATCTACGAGCAGTACTTC.

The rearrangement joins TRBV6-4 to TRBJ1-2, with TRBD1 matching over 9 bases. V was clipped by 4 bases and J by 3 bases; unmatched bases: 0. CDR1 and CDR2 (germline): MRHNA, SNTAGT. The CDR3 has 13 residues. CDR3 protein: CASSGTGDYGYTF. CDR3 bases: TGTGCCAGCAGTGGGACAGGGGACTATGGCTACACCTTC.

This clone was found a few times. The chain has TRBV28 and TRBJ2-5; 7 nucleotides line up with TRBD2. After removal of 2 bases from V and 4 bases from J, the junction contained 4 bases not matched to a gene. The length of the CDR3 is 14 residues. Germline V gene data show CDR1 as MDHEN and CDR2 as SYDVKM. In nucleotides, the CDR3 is TGTGCCAGCAGTTTAGGGGGGGAGGCAGAGACCCAGTACTTC. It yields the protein CASSLGGEAETQYF. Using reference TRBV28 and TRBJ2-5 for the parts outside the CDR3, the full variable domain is DVKVTQSSRYLVKRTGEKVFLECVQDMDHENMFWYRQDPGLGLRLIYFSYDVKMKEKGDIPEGYSVSREKKERFSLILESASTNQTSMYLCASSLGGEAETQYFGPGTRLLVL.

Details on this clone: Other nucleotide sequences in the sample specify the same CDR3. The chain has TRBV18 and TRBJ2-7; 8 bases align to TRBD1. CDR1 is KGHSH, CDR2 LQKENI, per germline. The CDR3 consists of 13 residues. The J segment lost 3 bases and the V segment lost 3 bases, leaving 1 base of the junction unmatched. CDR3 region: CASSPTGGYEQYF. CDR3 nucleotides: TGTGCCAGCTCACCTACAGGGGGCTACGAGCAGTACTTC.

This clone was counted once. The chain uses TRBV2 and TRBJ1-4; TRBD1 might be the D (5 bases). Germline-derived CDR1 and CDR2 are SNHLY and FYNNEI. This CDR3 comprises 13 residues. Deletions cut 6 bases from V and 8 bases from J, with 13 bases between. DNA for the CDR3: TGTGCCAGCAGAGGACAAGGTGTAGAAAAACTGTTTTTT. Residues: CASRGQGVEKLFF.

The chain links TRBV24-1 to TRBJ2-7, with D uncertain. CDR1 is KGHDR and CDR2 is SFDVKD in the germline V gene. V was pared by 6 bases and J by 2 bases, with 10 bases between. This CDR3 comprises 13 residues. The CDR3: CATSSRYTYEQYF. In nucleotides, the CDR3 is TGTGCCACCAGTAGCAGGTATACCTACGAGCAGTACTTC.

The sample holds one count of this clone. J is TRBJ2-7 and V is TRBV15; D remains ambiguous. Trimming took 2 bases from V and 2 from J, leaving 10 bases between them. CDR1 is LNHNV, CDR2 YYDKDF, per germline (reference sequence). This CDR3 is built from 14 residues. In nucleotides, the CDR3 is TGTGCCACCAGCAGAAAATATATAACCTACGAGCAGTACTTC. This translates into CATSRKYITYEQYF.

CDR3 DNA: TGTGCCAGCAGCTCGGGCAAAGGGGGCCGAGAGACCCAGTACTTC. As protein: CASSSGKGGRETQYF. The chain uses TRBV11-3 and TRBJ2-5, with 7 nucleotides matching TRBD1. CDR1 is SGHNT, CDR2 YENEEA, per germline. The V segment lost 4 bases and the J segment 4 bases; nucleotides outside the gene matches: 9. CDR3 length: 15 residues.

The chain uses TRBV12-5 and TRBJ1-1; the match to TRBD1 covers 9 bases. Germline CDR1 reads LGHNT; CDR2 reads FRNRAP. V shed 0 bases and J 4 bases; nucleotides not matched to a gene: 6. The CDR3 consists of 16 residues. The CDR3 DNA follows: TGTGCTAGTGGTTTGGTAGGCGGACAGGGGTTCACTGAAGCTTTCTTT. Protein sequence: CASGLVGGQGFTEAFF.

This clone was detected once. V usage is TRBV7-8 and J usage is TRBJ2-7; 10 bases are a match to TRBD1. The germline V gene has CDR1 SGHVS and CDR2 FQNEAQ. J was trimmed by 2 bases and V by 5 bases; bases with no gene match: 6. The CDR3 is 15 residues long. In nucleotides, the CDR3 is TGTGCCAGCAGCGGAGGGGGACAGGGGACCTACGAGCAGTACTTC. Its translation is CASSGGGQGTYEQYF.

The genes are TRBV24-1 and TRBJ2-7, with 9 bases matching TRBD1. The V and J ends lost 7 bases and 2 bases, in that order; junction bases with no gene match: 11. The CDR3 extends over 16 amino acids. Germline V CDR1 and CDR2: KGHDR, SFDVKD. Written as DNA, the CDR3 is TGTGCCACCAGCCCAGAACCGGGACAGGGTACCTACGAGCAGTACTTC. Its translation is CATSPEPGQGTYEQYF.

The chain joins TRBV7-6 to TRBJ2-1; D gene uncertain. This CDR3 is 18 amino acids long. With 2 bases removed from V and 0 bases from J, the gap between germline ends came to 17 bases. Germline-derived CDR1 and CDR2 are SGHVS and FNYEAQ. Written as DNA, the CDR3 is TGTGCCAGCAGCTTAACCCCTCCTGGAGTCGTCTCCTACAATGAGCAGTTCTTC. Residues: CASSLTPPGVVSYNEQFF.

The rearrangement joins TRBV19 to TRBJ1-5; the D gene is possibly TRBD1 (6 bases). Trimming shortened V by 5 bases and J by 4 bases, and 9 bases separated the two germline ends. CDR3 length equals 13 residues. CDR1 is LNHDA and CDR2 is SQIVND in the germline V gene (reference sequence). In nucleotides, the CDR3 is TGTGCCAGTAGTTACGACAGGAATCAGCCCCAGCATTTT. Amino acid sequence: CASSYDRNQPQHF.

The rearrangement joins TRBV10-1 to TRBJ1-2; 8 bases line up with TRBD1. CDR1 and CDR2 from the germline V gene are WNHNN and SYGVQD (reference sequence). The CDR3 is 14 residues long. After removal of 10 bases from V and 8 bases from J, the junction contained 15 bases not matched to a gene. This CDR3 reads CATYRGQEVWGYTF. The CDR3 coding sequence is TGCGCCACTTATAGGGGACAGGAGGTGTGGGGCTACACCTTC.

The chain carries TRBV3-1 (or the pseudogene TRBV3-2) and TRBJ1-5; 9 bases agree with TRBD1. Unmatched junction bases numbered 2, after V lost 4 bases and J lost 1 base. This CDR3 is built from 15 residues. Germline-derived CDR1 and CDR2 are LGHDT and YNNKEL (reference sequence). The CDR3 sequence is CASSPQGASNQPQHF. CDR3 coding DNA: TGTGCCAGCAGCCCACAGGGGGCGAGCAATCAGCCCCAGCATTTT.